Listed here is a single T cell receptor (beta chain). This clonotype occurred many times. Its recognized antigen is unknown. Base qualities are not provided; no much larger clone lies one nucleotide away. cDNA synthesis used template-switch 5'RACE with a primer carrying a 10-nucleotide random unique molecular identifier tagging each TCR transcript. Over 180 million TCR-beta sequences, covering 15-18 subjects, were produced in each sequencing run. The RNeasy kit was used to extract total RNA. Using the KAPA Real-time Library Amplification kit, TCR-beta VDJ regions were amplified with primers for the TCR constant region and the 5'RACE anchor. A first PCR added sample indexes and Illumina adaptors, after which a second PCR increased the library yield. After Ampure bead purification, the roughly 650 bp TCR product was size-selected on a 2% E-gel SizeSelection system. Before pooling, library quality was checked on a Bioanalyzer, concentration was measured with Qubit, and libraries were quantified with the Kapa Library Quantification kit. Libraries were sequenced paired-end 2 x 150 bp on an Illumina HiSeq 2500. To increase sequence diversity, roughly 24-32% phiX was spiked into each library pool. Per the authors' processing: The UMI-based MiGEC pipeline processed quality-filtered reads and removed over 80% of raw TCR sequences during error correction. IMGT germline references were used for aligning VDJ genes, and each clonotype was defined as a unique CDR3 amino acid sequence together with its V-J genes. Clonal expansion, Shannon diversity and CDR3 relatedness (CalcPairwiseDistances, ClusterSamples) were evaluated with VDJtools, and phylogenetic trees were built with CLCbio workbench. Clones with at least 8 unique UMIs were defined as expanded, with this threshold being based on coefficient-of-variation modelling across technical triplicates. In TCRdb, the public reads were trimmed at Q25 with fastp and aligned with MiXCR, with productive beta chains retained. Entries that share a CDR3 protein sequence are merged under the most common genes and DNA. TCRdb, not the authors, supplied the V and J calls. This sample lists roughly 100,000 distinct CDR3 sequences; 3.5% were detected once. The top ten hold around 6% of the sample.

This sample stems from a study of neurological immune-mediated disorders (dated by TCRdb to about 2019). About the study as a whole: Among the roughly 34 multiple sclerosis patients, relapsing-remitting MS was present in around 31 and secondary progressive MS was present in 3. Using UMI-based sequencing, the study compared peripheral blood TCR-beta repertoires from patients with HTLV-I-associated myelopathy (HAM/TSP), patients with multiple sclerosis, and healthy controls. The 100 to 110 TCR-beta libraries covered PBMC samples along with longitudinal samples, technical triplicates, and paired sorted CD4+ and CD8+ T-cell subsets. The cohort comprised some 71 subjects: roughly 15 HAM/TSP patients, around 34 multiple sclerosis patients and 20 or so healthy controls. Results the study describes overall, beyond this receptor: TCR clonal expansion was highest in HAM/TSP patients and lowest in MS patients, with MS patients falling below even healthy controls. Repertoires from 18 of 34 MS patients were grouped by phylogenetic analysis into a cluster of related CDR3 sequences, suggesting a possible repertoire-level signature. Expanded clones from different subjects shared no identical CDR3 amino acid sequences, which suggests that TCR-beta repertoires were private in all groups. No clinical or MRI features were associated with the MS cluster, and the authors said that larger cohorts are needed.

Libraries from unsorted PBMCs were made from 2 million PBMCs kept in RNAlater at -80 degrees C until RNA extraction. The multiple sclerosis patients were enrolled in a US clinical protocol that used magnetic resonance imaging to evaluate disease progression. Peripheral blood was subjected to Ficoll-Hypaque density gradient centrifugation to isolate PBMCs, which were then cryopreserved in liquid nitrogen. CDR1 and CDR2 were assigned from the germline V gene as SGHRS and YFSETQ. The CDR3, cysteine through phenylalanine, is 16 amino acids long. This entry keeps only the CDR3 DNA: 48 bases, framed from base 1. V is cut back by 4 bases and J by 4 bases, with 10 bases in the junction unmatched.

Rearrangement joined TRBV5-1 to TRBJ2-1; 8 nucleotides in the junction match TRBD2. The sample comprised PBMCs. This clonotype originated in a woman aged 18-30 years with multiple sclerosis. At the DNA level, the sequence is TGCGCCAGCAGCCTCCTAACTAGCGGCGATTACAATGAGCAGTTCTTC. Translated, this is CASSLLTSGDYNEQFF.